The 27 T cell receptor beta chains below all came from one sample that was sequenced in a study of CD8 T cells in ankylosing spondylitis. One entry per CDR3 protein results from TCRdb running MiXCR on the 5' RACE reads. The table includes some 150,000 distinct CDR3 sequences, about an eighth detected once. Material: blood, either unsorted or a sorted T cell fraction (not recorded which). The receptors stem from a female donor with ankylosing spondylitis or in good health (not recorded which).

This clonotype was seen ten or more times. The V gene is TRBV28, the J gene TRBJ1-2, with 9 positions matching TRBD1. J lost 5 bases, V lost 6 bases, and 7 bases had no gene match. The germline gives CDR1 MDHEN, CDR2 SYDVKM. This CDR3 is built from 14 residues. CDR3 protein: CASSPGGTGYGYTF. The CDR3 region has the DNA TGTGCCAGCAGCCCTGGTGGGACAGGGTATGGCTACACCTTC.

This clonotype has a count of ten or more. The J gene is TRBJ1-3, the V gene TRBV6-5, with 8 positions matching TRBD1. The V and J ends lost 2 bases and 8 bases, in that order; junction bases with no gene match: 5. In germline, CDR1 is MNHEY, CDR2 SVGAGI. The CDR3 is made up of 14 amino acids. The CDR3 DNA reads TGTGCCAGCAGTTACGGACAGGGTGGGGACACCATATATTTT. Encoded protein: CASSYGQGGDTIYF.

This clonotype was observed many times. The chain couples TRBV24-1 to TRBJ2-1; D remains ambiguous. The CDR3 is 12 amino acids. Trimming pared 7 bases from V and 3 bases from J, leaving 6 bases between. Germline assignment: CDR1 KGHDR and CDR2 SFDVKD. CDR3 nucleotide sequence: TGTGCCACCAGATCAGGCTACAATGAGCAGTTCTTC. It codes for CATRSGYNEQFF.

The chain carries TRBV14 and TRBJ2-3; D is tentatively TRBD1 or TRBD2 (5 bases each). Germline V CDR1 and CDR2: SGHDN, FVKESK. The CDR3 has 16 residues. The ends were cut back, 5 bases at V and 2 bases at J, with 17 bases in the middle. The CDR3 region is CASSTLGVSFTDTQYF. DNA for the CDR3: TGTGCCAGCAGCACTTTGGGGGTATCTTTCACAGATACGCAGTATTTT.

The CDR3 DNA follows: TGTGCCAGCAGTGATTCCTCCACCGGGAACTATGGCTACACCTTC. This sequence encodes CASSDSSTGNYGYTF. This sequence joins TRBV12-3 or TRBV12-4 and TRBJ1-2; D gene unclear. The CDR3 contains 15 residues. Trimming shortened V by 5 bases and J by 2 bases, and 15 bases separated the two germline ends.

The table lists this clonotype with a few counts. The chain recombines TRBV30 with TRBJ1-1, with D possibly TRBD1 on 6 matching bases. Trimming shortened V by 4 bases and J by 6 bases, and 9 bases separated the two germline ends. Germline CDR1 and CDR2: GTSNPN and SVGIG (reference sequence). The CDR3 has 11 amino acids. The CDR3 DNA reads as TGTGCCTGGACGGGGGGCGCTGAAGCTTTCTTT. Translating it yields CAWTGGAEAFF.

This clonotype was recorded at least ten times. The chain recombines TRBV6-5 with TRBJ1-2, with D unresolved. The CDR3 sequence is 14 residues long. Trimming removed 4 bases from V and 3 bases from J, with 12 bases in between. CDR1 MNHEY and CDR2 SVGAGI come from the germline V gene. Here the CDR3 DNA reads TGTGCCAGCAGTTTCGTGGGCAGCCACTATGGCTACACCTTC. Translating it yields CASSFVGSHYGYTF.

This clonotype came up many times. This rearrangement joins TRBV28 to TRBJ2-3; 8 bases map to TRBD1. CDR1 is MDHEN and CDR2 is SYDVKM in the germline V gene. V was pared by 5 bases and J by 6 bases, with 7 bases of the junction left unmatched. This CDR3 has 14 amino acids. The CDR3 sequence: CASSHGQGRDTQYF. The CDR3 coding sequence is TGTGCCAGCAGTCACGGACAGGGTCGGGATACGCAGTATTTT.

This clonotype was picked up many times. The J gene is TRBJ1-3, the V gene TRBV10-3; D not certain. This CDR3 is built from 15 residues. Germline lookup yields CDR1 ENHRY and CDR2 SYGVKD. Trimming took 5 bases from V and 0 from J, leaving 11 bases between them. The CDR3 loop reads CAISPQASSGNTIYF. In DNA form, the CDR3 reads TGTGCCATCAGTCCCCAGGCGAGCTCTGGAAACACCATATATTTT.

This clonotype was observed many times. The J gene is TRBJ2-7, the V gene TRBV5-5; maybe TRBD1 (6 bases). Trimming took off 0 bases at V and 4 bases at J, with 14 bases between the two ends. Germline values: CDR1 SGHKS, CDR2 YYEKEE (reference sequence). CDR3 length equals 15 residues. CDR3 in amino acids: CASSLEFIGQYEQYF. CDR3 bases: TGTGCCAGCAGCTTGGAATTTATTGGACAGTACGAGCAGTACTTC. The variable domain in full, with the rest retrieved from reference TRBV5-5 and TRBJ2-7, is DAGVTQSPTHLIKTRGQQVTLRCSPISGHKSVSWYQQVLGQGPQFIFQYYEKEERGRGNFPDRFSARQFPNYSSELNVNALLLGDSALYLCASSLEFIGQYEQYFGPGTRLTVT.

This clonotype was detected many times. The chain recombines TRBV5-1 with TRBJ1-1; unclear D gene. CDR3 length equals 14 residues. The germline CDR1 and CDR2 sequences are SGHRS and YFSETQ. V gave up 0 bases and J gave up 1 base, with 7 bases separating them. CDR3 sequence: CASSLGVWNTEAFF. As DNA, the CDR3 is TGCGCCAGCAGCTTGGGAGTCTGGAACACTGAAGCTTTCTTT.

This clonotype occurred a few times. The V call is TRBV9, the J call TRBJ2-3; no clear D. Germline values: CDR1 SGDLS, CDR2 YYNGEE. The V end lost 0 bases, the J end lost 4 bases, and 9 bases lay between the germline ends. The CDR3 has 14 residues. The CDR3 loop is CASSVGGGADTQYF. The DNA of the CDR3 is TGTGCCAGCAGCGTAGGAGGTGGCGCAGATACGCAGTATTTT. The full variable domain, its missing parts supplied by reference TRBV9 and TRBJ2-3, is DSGVTQTPKHLITATGQRVTLRCSPRSGDLSVYWYQQSLDQGLQFLIQYYNGEERAKGNILERFSAQQFPDLHSELNLSSLELGDSALYFCASSVGGGADTQYFGPGTRLTVL.

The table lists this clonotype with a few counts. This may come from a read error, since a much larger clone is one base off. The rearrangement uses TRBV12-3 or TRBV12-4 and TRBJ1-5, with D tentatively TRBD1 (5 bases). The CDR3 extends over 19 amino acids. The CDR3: CAISFRVRWQGYSNQPQHF. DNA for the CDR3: TGTGCCATCAGTTTTAGGGTCAGATGGCAGGGTTATAGCAATCAGCCCCAGCATTTT.

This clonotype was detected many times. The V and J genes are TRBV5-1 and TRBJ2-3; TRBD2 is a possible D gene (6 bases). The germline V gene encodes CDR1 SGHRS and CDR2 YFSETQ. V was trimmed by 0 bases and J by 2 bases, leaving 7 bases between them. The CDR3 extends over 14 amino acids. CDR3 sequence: CASSLGGDTDTQYF. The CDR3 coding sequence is TGCGCCAGCAGCTTGGGGGGGGACACAGATACGCAGTATTTT.

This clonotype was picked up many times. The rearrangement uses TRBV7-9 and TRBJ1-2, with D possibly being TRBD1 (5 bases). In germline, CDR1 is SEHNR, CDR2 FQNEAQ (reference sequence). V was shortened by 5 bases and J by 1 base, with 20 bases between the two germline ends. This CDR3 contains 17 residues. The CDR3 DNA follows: TGTGCCAGCAGCCTTGCACCCGGGGCGATTATTAACTATGGCTACACCTTC. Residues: CASSLAPGAIINYGYTF.

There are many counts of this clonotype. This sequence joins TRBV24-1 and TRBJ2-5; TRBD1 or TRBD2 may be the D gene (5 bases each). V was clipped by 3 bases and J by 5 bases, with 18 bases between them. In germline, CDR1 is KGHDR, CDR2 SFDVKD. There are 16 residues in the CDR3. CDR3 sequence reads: CATSDPHGGNGETQYF. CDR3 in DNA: TGTGCCACCAGTGATCCACATGGGGGAAATGGGGAGACCCAGTACTTC.

CDR3 in DNA: TGTGCCAGTAGTTGGGTAAACTATGGCTACACCTTC. Translation: CASSWVNYGYTF. This chain links TRBV19 with TRBJ1-2; D not resolved. Deletions cut 5 bases from V and 2 bases from J, with 6 bases between. The CDR3 consists of 12 residues. CDR1 is LNHDA, CDR2 SQIVND, per germline (reference sequence).

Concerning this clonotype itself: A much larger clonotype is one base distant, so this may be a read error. The CDR3 DNA sequence: TGCAACGTTGTTTTATGGGAGGCTGGCTACGAGCAGTACTTC. Protein: CNVVLWEAGYEQYF. The chain recombines TRBV29-1 with TRBJ2-7; D perhaps matches TRBD2 (6 bases). Germline lookup yields CDR1 SQVTM and CDR2 ANQGSEA. The CDR3 consists of 14 residues.

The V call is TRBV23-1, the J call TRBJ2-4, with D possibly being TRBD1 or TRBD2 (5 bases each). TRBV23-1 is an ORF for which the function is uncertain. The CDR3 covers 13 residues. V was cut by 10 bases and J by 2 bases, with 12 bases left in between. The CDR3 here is CAIPGRSKNIQYF. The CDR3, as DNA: TGCGCCATCCCGGGACGCTCCAAAAACATTCAGTACTTC.

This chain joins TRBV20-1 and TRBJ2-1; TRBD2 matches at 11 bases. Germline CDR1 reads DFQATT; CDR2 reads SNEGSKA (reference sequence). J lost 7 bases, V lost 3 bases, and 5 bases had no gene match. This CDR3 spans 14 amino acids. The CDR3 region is CSARGTSGSNEQFF. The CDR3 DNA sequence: TGCAGTGCTAGGGGCACTAGCGGGAGTAATGAGCAGTTCTTC.

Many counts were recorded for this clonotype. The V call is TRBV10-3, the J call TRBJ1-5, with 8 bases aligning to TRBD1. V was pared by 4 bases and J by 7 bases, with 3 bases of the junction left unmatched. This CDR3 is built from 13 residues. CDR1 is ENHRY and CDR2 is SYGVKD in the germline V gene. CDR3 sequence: CAISVQGGQPQHF. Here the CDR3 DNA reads TGTGCCATCAGTGTACAGGGGGGGCAGCCCCAGCATTTT.

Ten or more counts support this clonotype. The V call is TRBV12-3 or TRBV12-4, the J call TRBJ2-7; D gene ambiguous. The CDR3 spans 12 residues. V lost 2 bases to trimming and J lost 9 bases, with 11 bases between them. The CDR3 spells CASSLRAEGQYF. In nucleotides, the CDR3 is TGTGCCAGCAGTTTAAGAGCCGAAGGGCAGTACTTC.

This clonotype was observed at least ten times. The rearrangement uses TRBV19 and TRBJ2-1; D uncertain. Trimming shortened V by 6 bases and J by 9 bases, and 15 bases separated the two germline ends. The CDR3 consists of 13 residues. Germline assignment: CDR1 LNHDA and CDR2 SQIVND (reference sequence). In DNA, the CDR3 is TGTGCCAGTAGCGCGTTCTACGGCGGTGAGCAGTTCTTC. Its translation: CASSAFYGGEQFF.

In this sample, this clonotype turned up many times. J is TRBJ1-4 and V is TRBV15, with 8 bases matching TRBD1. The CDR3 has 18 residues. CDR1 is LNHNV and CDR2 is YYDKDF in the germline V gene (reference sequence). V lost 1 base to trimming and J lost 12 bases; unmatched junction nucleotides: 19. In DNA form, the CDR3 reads TGTGCCACCAGCAGAGGAAGGTCCTCCGGGACAGGCTATCTTGAACTGTTTTTT. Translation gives CATSRGRSSGTGYLELFF.

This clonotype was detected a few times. Written as DNA, the CDR3 is TGTGCCAGCAGCGAAGCACTAGCGGGGGGGCTGAATGAGCAGTTCTTC. This encodes CASSEALAGGLNEQFF. The rearrangement uses TRBV11-3 and TRBJ2-1; the match to TRBD2 covers 13 bases. The V gene end was trimmed by 5 bases and the J gene end by 7 bases; junction bases not matched to a gene: 8. This CDR3 has 16 residues. Germline V gene sequence: CDR1 SGHNT, CDR2 YENEEA.

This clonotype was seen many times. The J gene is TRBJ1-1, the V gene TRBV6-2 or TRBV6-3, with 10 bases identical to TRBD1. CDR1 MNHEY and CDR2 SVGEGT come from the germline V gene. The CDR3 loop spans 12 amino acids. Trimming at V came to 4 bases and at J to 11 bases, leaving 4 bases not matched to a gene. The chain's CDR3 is CASSLDRGVAFF. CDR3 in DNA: TGTGCCAGCAGTTTGGACAGGGGGGTGGCTTTCTTT.

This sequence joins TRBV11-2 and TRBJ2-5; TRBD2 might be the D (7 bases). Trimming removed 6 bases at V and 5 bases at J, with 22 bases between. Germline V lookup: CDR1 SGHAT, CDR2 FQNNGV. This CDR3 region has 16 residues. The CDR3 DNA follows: TGTGCCAGCAGTATCCGAGGGGGGGGGACGAGGGAGACCCAGTACTTC. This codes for CASSIRGGGTRETQYF.